Each of the 10 T cell receptor beta chains below was sequenced from the same sample in a study of blood T cells in healthy people across ages (dated by TCRdb to the mid-2010s). Receptor libraries were prepared by 5' RACE. TCRdb lists the instrument as Illumina HiSeq 2500. A second PCR of roughly 6 to 12 cycles was run with a J-beta primer mix and a sample-barcoded 5' primer. TCRdb reanalyzed the raw reads on its own, using fastp at Q25 for trimming and MiXCR for clone calling, and kept in-frame beta chains. Records with the same CDR3 protein are collapsed into one entry carrying the most frequent genes and DNA. The sample table contains more than 600,000 distinct CDR3 sequences; only one count was recorded for just under 25% of them. The ten largest account for just under 9.5% of the sample. The sample was also reused in another study, on T cells of mothers and their children.

Sequencing input: blood. These receptors came from a boy between 5 and 17 years old in good health.

J is TRBJ2-5 and V is TRBV29-1; 8 bases map to TRBD1. V trimming: 2 bases; J trimming: 11 bases; junction bases outside the gene matches: 10. CDR3 length: 13 residues. Germline loops: CDR1 SQVTM, CDR2 ANQGSEA. This CDR3 is CSVEIQGVREQYF. CDR3 coding DNA: TGCAGCGTTGAAATACAGGGGGTGAGGGAGCAGTACTTC. Variable domain in full (rest from reference TRBV29-1 and TRBJ2-5): SAVISQKPSRDICQRGTSLTIQCQVDSQVTMMFWYRQQPGQSLTLIATANQGSEATYESGFVIDKFPISRPNLTFSTLTVSNMSPEDSSIYLCSVEIQGVREQYFGPGTRLLVL.

This chain connects TRBV10-3 to TRBJ2-1; D is ambiguous. The germline CDR1 and CDR2 sequences are ENHRY and SYGVKD. The CDR3 has 15 residues. With 3 bases removed from V and 9 bases from J, the gap between germline ends came to 18 bases. Written as DNA, the CDR3 is TGTGCCATCAGTGAAACCCCAAATTATTCGGTTGAGCAGTTCTTC. It specifies CAISETPNYSVEQFF.

This clonotype came up a few times. V usage is TRBV7-9 and J usage is TRBJ1-1, with D hard to call. Germline lookup yields CDR1 SEHNR and CDR2 FQNEAQ (reference sequence). Trimming took off 0 bases at V and 1 base at J, with 6 bases between the two ends. This CDR3 comprises 14 residues. The CDR3, as DNA: TGTGCCAGCAGCTTAGCCGCGGCGAACACTGAAGCTTTCTTT. Amino acid sequence: CASSLAAANTEAFF.

CDR3 coding DNA: TGTGCCAGCAGCTTGGGGGGGGGACAGCCACTGTCGTTCAACGTCCTGACTTTC. This sequence encodes CASSLGGGQPLSFNVLTF. V is TRBV7-2 and J is TRBJ2-6; either TRBD1 or TRBD2 may supply D (7 bases each). V shed 3 bases and J shed 9 bases, with 24 bases lying between them. Germline loops: CDR1 SGHTA, CDR2 FQGNSA. This CDR3 is built from 18 residues.

The chain's CDR3 is CASSQDLEEQYF. DNA for the CDR3: TGCGCCAGCAGCCAAGACTTGGAGGAGCAGTACTTC. The chain uses TRBV4-1 and TRBJ2-5; D may be TRBD2 (5 bases). This CDR3 has 12 residues. Germline V gene lookup returns CDR1 MGHRA and CDR2 YSYEKL. Trimming left V 0 bases short and J 11 bases short, with 10 bases between.

Turning to this clonotype: The junction does not match germline at one end; this may be a read error. The CDR3 is CTTSEVGGPYNEQFF. The CDR3 DNA sequence: TGTACCACCAGTGAGGTCGGGGGACCGTACAATGAGCAGTTCTTC. The J gene is TRBJ2-1, the V gene TRBV24-1; perhaps TRBD2 as D (6 bases). Germline V gene sequence: CDR1 KGHDR, CDR2 SFDVKD. The CDR3 sequence is 15 residues long.

This clonotype was found a few times. V usage is TRBV7-8 and J usage is TRBJ1-1; D might be TRBD1 (6 bases). This CDR3 region has 16 residues. Trimming took 1 base from V and 5 from J, leaving 17 bases between them. Germline CDR1 is SGHVS and CDR2 is FQNEAQ. In nucleotides, the CDR3 is TGTGCCAGCAGCTTAGGCCCCCAGGGGATGGGTACTGAAGCTTTCTTT. Translating gives CASSLGPQGMGTEAFF.

This clonotype was picked up a small number of times. The chain carries TRBV4-3 and TRBJ2-3; possibly TRBD1 for D (5 bases). The germline V gene encodes CDR1 LGHNA and CDR2 YSLEER. The CDR3 consists of 16 residues. Trimming left V 4 bases short and J 3 bases short, with 17 bases between. DNA for the CDR3: TGCGCCAGCAGCCCCGACAAGGGGTTCCTGACAGATACGCAGTATTTT. Translated, it gives CASSPDKGFLTDTQYF.

V is TRBV5-1 and J is TRBJ1-6; no clear D gene. The CDR3 has 16 amino acids. V shed 4 bases and J shed 10 bases, with 21 bases lying between them. Germline CDR1 and CDR2: SGHRS and YFSETQ. The CDR3 region has the DNA TGCGCCAGCAGCCCCACGTTGTCGAGGGCGGTATCACCCCTCCACTTT. Residues: CASSPTLSRAVSPLHF.

V is TRBV29-1 and J is TRBJ1-1; D possibly corresponds to TRBD1 (6 bases). The CDR3 runs to 11 residues. V was pared by 6 bases and J by 8 bases, with 13 bases between. The germline V gene has CDR1 SQVTM and CDR2 ANQGSEA. The CDR3 loop is CSVRGSREAFF. The CDR3 nucleotides are TGCAGCGTGAGGGGGAGCCGGGAAGCTTTCTTT.